This record covers a single T cell receptor beta chain. Its specificity is not known. J gave up 6 bases and V 4 bases, and 10 bases lay outside the gene matches. CDR1 and CDR2 from the germline V gene are SQVTM and ANQGSEA. This CDR3 is built from 14 residues. After isolation, RNA underwent reverse transcription to generate cDNA as the sequencing template. TCRdb's table, derived via immunoSEQ multiplex PCR, lists solely in-frame clones and lacks some. Found here are over 95,000 clones, 41% of them singletons; the top ten hold 1% to 1.5%. Researchers took lesional scalp punch biopsies and peripheral blood from people who were alopecia areata patients. The data were obtained in a study of CD8+ T cells in alopecia areata. The study, taken as a whole, reports: Possibly as an HLA-related effect, TCR sharing across patients appeared less clear than in mice. Researchers report lesional scalp, most notably alopecia totalis/universalis, outstripped normal scalp in clonality.

Sequencing was carried out using CD4+ T cells sorted from blood. The TCR was taken from a human donor with alopecia areata. J is TRBJ2-7 and V is TRBV29-1; 9 bases map to TRBD1. Here the CDR3 DNA reads TGCAGCGTTGGGGAAGCGGGACAGGGAACCGAGCAGTACTTC. Its translation: CSVGEAGQGTEQYF.